The clone carrying this T cell receptor (beta chain) was counted a few times. Its specificity is not known. The sample belongs to a study of T-cell reconstitution after alpha-beta-depleted transplantation in children. The CDR3 totals 14 residues. Germline CDR1 is SQVTM and CDR2 is ANQGSEA. The V end lost 8 bases, the J end lost 3 bases, and 17 bases lay between the germline ends. Study results and limitations: Newly generated T cells supplied most T-cell counts and diversity one year post-transplant. Reportedly, roughly two months post-transplant, alpha-beta T cells arose from several hundred expanded graft clones. TCRbeta diversity was high at day 60 in some patients (a result of surviving recipient T cells and thymic progenitors).

This sample's TCRbeta library carried unique molecular identifier barcodes. In TCRdb, the PCR reads were re-called with MiXCR into one record per CDR3 protein. The data show hundreds of thousands of distinct CDR3 sequences, 13% seen once. The source material was PBMCs, sampled before TCRalphabeta/CD19-depleted stem cell transplant. V and J are TRBV29-1 and TRBJ2-1, with D perhaps matching TRBD2 (6 bases). The receptor comes from a girl aged 2 to 9 with congenital amegakaryocytic thrombocytopenia, due to receive a stem cell transplant. CDR3 region: CSTPGEWDYNEQFF. The DNA of the CDR3 is TGCAGCACCCCGGGGGAGTGGGACTACAATGAGCAGTTCTTC.